A single T cell receptor beta chain is shown here with its context. What it recognizes is unknown. Both 60 Vbeta primers and 13 Jbeta primers went into the PCR. The table came from immunoSEQ multiplex PCR; TCRdb's copy has only in-frame clones and leaves some out. Of 130,000 or so clones in the sample, 66% were seen once. This sample stems from a study of cytomegalovirus exposure and HLA in healthy donors. Study-wide findings and caveats: HLA alleles were associated with roughly 15,000 TCR beta sequences in a later analysis at 0.05 false discovery rate. Trimming of TCR beta V- and J-genes showed a link, identified in a later analysis, to a missense DCLRE1C variant. Relative to the approximately 700-donor mean, N-insertions were reportedly fewer in an Asian-associated ancestry cluster in a later analysis.

The germline V gene has CDR1 SGHTS and CDR2 YDEGEE. The CDR3 is 15 residues long. The junction had 3 bases not matched to a gene; V was cut back by 4 bases and J by 2 bases. V gene TRBV5-8 combines with J gene TRBJ2-2; 9 bases match TRBD1. The sample comprised PBMCs. The clonotype originates from a man between 18 and 35 years old in good health and CMV-seronegative. This chain's CDR3 is CASSLGQGNTGELFF. As DNA, the CDR3 is TGTGCCAGCAGCCTGGGACAGGGAAACACCGGGGAGCTGTTTTTT.